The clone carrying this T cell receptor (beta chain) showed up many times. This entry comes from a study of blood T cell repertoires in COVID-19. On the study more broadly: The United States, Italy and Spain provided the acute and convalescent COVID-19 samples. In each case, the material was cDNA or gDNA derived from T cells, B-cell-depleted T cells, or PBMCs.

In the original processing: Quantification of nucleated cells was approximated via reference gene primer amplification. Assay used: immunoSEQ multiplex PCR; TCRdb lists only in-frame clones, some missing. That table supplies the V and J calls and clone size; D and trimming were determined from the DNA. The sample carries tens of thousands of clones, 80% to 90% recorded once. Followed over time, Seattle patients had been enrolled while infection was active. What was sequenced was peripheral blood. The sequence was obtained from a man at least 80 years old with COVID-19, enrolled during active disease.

The CDR3 reads CASSQQGADYGYTF. For the CDR3, the DNA is TGTGCCAGCAGTCAACAGGGAGCAGACTATGGCTACACCTTC. V usage is TRBV6-5 and J usage is TRBJ1-2; possibly TRBD1 for D (6 bases). The CDR3 totals 14 residues. Germline V CDR1 and CDR2: MNHEY, SVGAGI. Trimming left V 5 bases short and J 3 bases short, with 13 bases between.